What follows are 17 T cell receptor beta chains derived from one specimen sequenced in a study of control samples from healthy donors and cancer patients (dated by TCRdb to 2019 to 2021). Libraries were made using the immunoSEQ multiplex PCR assay. TCRdb obtained this table from immuneACCESS and retained in-frame rearrangements with V and J assigned. These tables miss some clones; where compared with another copy, unresolved V genes account for less than half of the shortfall, and the remainder is unexplained. The sample data list 90,000 or so clones, and less than 90% of these were observed just once. About 10% of the sample lies in the top ten. The sample taken for sequencing was PBMCs. Source of these receptors: a woman between 50 and 59 years old with colorectal cancer.

About this clone: A read error may account for a junction end that differs from germline. The J gene is TRBJ1-3, the V gene TRBV4-1; D gene ambiguous. Germline V CDR1 and CDR2: MGHRA, YSYEKL. This CDR3 spans 14 amino acids. The CDR3 is CASTQEVSGNTIYF. CDR3 DNA sequence: TGCGCCAGCACCCAAGAGGTCTCTGGAAACACCATATATTTT.

V gene TRBV18 combines with J gene TRBJ2-5, with 8 positions matching TRBD1. This CDR3 has 13 residues. Trimming cost V 5 bases and J 5 bases; bases outside gene matches: 4. The germline V gene encodes CDR1 KGHSH and CDR2 LQKENI. CDR3 nucleotide sequence: TGTGCCAGCTCATTAAGACAGGGGGAGACCCAGTACTTC. Protein sequence: CASSLRQGETQYF.

The CDR3: CASSYLQGTYNEQFF. CDR3 coding DNA: TGTGCCAGCAGCTATTTACAGGGAACCTACAATGAGCAGTTCTTC. J is TRBJ2-1 and V is TRBV7-2; D may be TRBD1 (6 bases). V shed 4 bases and J shed 2 bases, with 12 bases lying between them. The CDR3 has 15 amino acids. Germline V gene data show CDR1 as SGHTA and CDR2 as FQGNSA.

The V call is TRBV19, the J call TRBJ1-2; a weak D match, TRBD1 (6 bases). Germline loops: CDR1 LNHDA, CDR2 SQIVND (reference sequence). Trimming stripped 8 bases from V and 7 bases from J, with 14 bases between. The CDR3 consists of 12 residues. The CDR3 DNA reads TGTGCCAGTGGGCCAGGGGATGGTGGCTACACCTTC. Amino acid sequence: CASGPGDGGYTF.

This clone was picked up one time. The chain uses TRBV7-9 and TRBJ2-5; D is uncertain. The germline V and J ends were trimmed by 7 bases and 5 bases, with 17 bases remaining between them. The CDR3 runs to 14 residues. Germline V CDR1 and CDR2: SEHNR, FQNEAQ (reference sequence). CDR3 nucleotides: TGTGCCAGCACCTCGGGCACCACAAGGGAGACCCAGTACTTC. Translating gives CASTSGTTRETQYF.

The V call is TRBV7-8, the J call TRBJ1-1, with 8 bases lining up with TRBD1. J lost 3 bases, V lost 4 bases, and 7 bases had no gene match. The germline V gene encodes CDR1 SGHVS and CDR2 FQNEAQ. There are 15 residues in the CDR3. The CDR3 sequence is CASSYDRGSDTEAFF. CDR3 sequence (DNA): TGTGCCAGCAGCTACGACAGGGGTTCGGACACTGAAGCTTTCTTT.

J is TRBJ1-1 and V is TRBV9; 10 bases are a match to TRBD1. Germline CDR1 and CDR2: SGDLS and YYNGEE. The CDR3 spans 17 residues. The ends lost 4 bases at V and 6 bases at J; junction bases unmatched: 15. CDR3 region: CASSLLGQGTRRPEAFF. CDR3 DNA sequence: TGTGCCAGCAGCCTTCTGGGACAGGGGACCCGTCGCCCTGAAGCTTTCTTT.

J is TRBJ1-1 and V is TRBV7-2, with 10 bases fitting TRBD1. J lost 7 bases, V lost 5 bases, and 7 bases had no gene match. Germline V gene data show CDR1 as SGHTA and CDR2 as FQGNSA. CDR3 length: 14 amino acids. CDR3 sequence: CASSEGQGTGEAFF. CDR3 coding DNA: TGTGCCAGCAGCGAGGGACAGGGGACGGGTGAAGCTTTCTTT.

This chain connects TRBV7-6 to TRBJ1-1; D ambiguous. This CDR3 has 13 amino acids. CDR1 SGHVS and CDR2 FNYEAQ come from the germline V gene. The V and J ends lost 1 base and 1 base respectively, with 4 bases between them. As DNA, the CDR3 is TGTGCCAGCAGCTTAGAGGAGAACACTGAAGCTTTCTTT. This encodes CASSLEENTEAFF.

The rearrangement joins TRBV19 to TRBJ1-5; TRBD1 matches 10 bases. The germline V gene has CDR1 LNHDA and CDR2 SQIVND (reference sequence). The CDR3 consists of 16 residues. Trimming at V came to 5 bases and at J to 4 bases, leaving 8 bases not matched to a gene. The CDR3 is CASSDSGTGANQPQHF. Written as DNA, the CDR3 is TGTGCCAGTAGTGACTCCGGGACAGGGGCTAATCAGCCCCAGCATTTT.

This sequence joins TRBV5-8 and TRBJ1-5, with D unclear. Germline V gene lookup returns CDR1 SGHTS and CDR2 YDEGEE. The V and J ends lost 0 bases and 4 bases respectively, with 5 bases between them. CDR3 length: 13 amino acids. CDR3 loop: CASSLEKNQPQHF. The CDR3 nucleotides are TGTGCCAGCAGCTTGGAAAAGAATCAGCCCCAGCATTTT.

The V call is TRBV3-1 (or the pseudogene TRBV3-2), the J call TRBJ1-3; D remains ambiguous. The CDR3 runs to 18 residues. Deletions cut 0 bases from V and 0 bases from J, with 15 bases between. Germline loops: CDR1 LGHDT, CDR2 YNNKEL (reference sequence). CDR3 region: CASSQDPRHTGSGNTIYF. The CDR3 nucleotides read TGTGCCAGCAGCCAAGATCCTAGGCATACGGGCTCTGGAAACACCATATATTTT.

The chain links TRBV20-1 to TRBJ2-2; D not certain. Per germline, CDR1 DFQATT and CDR2 SNEGSKA (reference sequence). This CDR3 has 11 amino acids. V gave up 5 bases and J gave up 6 bases, with 7 bases separating them. The CDR3: CSAPSAGELFF. CDR3 DNA sequence: TGCAGTGCTCCCTCCGCCGGGGAGCTGTTTTTT.

This rearrangement joins TRBV4-1 to TRBJ1-1; the D is unclear. Germline CDR1 reads MGHRA; CDR2 reads YSYEKL. This CDR3 spans 17 amino acids. V was trimmed by 4 bases and J by 1 base, leaving 19 bases between them. CDR3 sequence: CASSLTQILDGNTEAFF. The CDR3 DNA follows: TGCGCCAGCAGCCTAACACAAATCCTTGACGGGAACACTGAAGCTTTCTTT.

The chain uses TRBV9 and TRBJ1-3; no clear D gene. Trimming cost V 0 bases and J 0 bases, with 13 bases left between them. The CDR3 spans 17 residues. Germline V CDR1 and CDR2: SGDLS, YYNGEE. CDR3 nucleotide sequence: TGTGCCAGCAGCGTAGGGGTAGGTGGTAACTCTGGAAACACCATATATTTT. Its translation: CASSVGVGGNSGNTIYF. The complete variable domain, with remaining parts taken from reference TRBV9 and TRBJ1-3, reads DSGVTQTPKHLITATGQRVTLRCSPRSGDLSVYWYQQSLDQGLQFLIQYYNGEERAKGNILERFSAQQFPDLHSELNLSSLELGDSALYFCASSVGVGGNSGNTIYFGEGSWLTVV.

V is TRBV24-1 and J is TRBJ1-2; D is uncertain. Germline V CDR1 and CDR2: KGHDR, SFDVKD. Trimming shortened V by 3 bases and J by 4 bases, and 11 bases separated the two germline ends. The CDR3 is made up of 14 amino acids. CDR3: CATSDGRTIYGYTF. CDR3 sequence (DNA): TGTGCCACCAGTGATGGCAGGACGATCTATGGCTACACCTTC.

The chain recombines TRBV10-3 with TRBJ1-1; D is undetermined. Per germline, CDR1 ENHRY and CDR2 SYGVKD. V lost 4 bases to trimming and J lost 1 base, with 7 bases between them. CDR3 length: 13 amino acids. The CDR3 DNA is TGTGCCATCAGTGTCGGCGAGAACACTGAAGCTTTCTTT. Residues: CAISVGENTEAFF.